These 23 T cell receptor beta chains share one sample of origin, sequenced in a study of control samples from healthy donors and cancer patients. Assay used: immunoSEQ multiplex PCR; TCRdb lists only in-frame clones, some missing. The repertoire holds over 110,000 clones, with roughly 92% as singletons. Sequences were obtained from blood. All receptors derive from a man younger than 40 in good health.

CDR3 sequence reads: CASSSQSSTGIIGGYTF. The CDR3 DNA reads TGTGCCAGCAGCTCGCAGTCGTCGACAGGGATCATTGGAGGCTACACCTTC. The chain combines TRBV7-2 with TRBJ1-2; 7 positions match TRBD1. CDR1 and CDR2 from the germline V gene are SGHTA and FQGNSA. V shed 4 bases and J 8 bases; nucleotides not matched to a gene: 19. The CDR3 sequence is 17 residues long.

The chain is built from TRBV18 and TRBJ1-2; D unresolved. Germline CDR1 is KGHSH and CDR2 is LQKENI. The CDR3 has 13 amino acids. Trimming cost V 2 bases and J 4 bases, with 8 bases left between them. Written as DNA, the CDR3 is TGTGCCAGCTCACCAGGCCGGAGCTATGGCTACACCTTC. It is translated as CASSPGRSYGYTF.

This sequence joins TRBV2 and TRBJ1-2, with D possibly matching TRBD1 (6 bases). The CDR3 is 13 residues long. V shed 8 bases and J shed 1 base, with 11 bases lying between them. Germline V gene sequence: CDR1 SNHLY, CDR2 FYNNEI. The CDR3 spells CASVKQGNYGYTF. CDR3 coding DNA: TGTGCCAGCGTAAAACAGGGTAACTATGGCTACACCTTC. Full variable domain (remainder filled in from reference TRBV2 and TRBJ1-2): EPEVTQTPSHQVTQMGQEVILRCVPISNHLYFYWYRQILGQKVEFLVSFYNNEISEKSEIFDDQFSVERPDGSNFTLKIRSTKLEDSAMYFCASVKQGNYGYTFGSGTRLTVV.

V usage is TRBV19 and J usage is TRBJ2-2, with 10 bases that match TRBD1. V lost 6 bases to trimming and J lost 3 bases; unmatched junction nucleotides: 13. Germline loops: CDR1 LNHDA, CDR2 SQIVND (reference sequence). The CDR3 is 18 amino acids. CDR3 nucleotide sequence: TGTGCCAGTAGCCGCCGGGACAGGGGTTTAGTTGACACCGGGGAGCTGTTTTTT. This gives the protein CASSRRDRGLVDTGELFF.

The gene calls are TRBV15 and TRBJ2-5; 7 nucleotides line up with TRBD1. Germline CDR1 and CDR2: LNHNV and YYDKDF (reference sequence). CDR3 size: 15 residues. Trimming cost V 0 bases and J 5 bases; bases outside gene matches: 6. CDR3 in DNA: TGTGCCACCAGCAGAGAAAAACAGGGGTTTGAGACCCAGTACTTC. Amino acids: CATSREKQGFETQYF. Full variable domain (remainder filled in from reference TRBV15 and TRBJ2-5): DAMVIQNPRYQVTQFGKPVTLSCSQTLNHNVMYWYQQKSSQAPKLLFHYYDKDFNNEADTPDNFQSRRPNTSFCFLDIRSPGLGDTAMYLCATSREKQGFETQYFGPGTRLLVL.

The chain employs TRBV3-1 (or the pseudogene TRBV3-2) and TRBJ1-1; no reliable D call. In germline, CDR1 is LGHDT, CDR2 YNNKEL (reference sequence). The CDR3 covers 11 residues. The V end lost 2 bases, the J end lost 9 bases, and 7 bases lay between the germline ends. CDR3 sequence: CASSQTGKAFF. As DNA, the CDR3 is TGTGCCAGCAGCCAAACCGGCAAAGCTTTCTTT.

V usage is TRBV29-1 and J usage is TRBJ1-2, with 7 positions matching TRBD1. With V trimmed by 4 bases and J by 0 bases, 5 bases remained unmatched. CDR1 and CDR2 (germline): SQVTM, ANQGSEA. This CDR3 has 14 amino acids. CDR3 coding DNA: TGCAGCGTTGCCGGACAGGCAACTAACTATGGCTACACCTTC. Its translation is CSVAGQATNYGYTF.

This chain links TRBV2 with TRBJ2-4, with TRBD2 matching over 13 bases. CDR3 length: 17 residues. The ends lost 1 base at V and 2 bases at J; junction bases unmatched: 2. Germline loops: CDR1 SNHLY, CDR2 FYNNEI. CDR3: CASSEVGLAGPKNIQYF. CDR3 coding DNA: TGTGCCAGCAGTGAAGTGGGACTAGCGGGACCCAAAAACATTCAGTACTTC.

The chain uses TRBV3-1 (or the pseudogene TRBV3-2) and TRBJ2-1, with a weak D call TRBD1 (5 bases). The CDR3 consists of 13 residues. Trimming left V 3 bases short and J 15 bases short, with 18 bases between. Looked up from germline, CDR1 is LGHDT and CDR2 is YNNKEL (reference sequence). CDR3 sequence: CASSHQYFPGLFF. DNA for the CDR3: TGTGCCAGCAGCCACCAATATTTTCCAGGGCTGTTCTTC.

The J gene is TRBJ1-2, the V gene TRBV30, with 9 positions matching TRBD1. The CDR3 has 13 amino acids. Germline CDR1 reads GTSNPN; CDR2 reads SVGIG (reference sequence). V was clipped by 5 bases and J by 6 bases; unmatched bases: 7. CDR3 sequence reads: CAWGTGTGNGYTF. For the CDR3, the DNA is TGTGCCTGGGGTACCGGGACAGGGAATGGCTACACCTTC.

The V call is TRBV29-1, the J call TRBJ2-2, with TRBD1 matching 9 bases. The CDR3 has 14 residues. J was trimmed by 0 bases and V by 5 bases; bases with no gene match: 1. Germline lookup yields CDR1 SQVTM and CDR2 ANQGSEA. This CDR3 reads CSVRTGANTGELFF. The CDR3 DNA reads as TGCAGCGTTCGGACAGGGGCGAACACCGGGGAGCTGTTTTTT.

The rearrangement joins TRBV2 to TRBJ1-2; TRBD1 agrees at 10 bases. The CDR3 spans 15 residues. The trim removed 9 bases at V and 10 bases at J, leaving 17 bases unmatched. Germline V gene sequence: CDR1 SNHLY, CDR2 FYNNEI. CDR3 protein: CASHLGTGAKPTYTF. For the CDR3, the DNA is TGTGCCAGTCACCTAGGGACAGGGGCTAAGCCGACCTACACCTTC.

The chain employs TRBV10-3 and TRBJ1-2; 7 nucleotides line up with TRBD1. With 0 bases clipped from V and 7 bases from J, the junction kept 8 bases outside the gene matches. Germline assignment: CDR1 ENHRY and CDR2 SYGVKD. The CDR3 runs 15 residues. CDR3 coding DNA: TGTGCCATCAGTGAGTCAGCACAGGGGATTTTTGGCTACACCTTC. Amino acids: CAISESAQGIFGYTF.

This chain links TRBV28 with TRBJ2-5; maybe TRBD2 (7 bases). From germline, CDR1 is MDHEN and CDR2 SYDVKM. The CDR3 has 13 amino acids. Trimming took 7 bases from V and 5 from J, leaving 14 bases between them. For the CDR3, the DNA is TGTGCCAGCAAAGGGGGGGATTTGGAGACCCAGTACTTC. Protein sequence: CASKGGDLETQYF.

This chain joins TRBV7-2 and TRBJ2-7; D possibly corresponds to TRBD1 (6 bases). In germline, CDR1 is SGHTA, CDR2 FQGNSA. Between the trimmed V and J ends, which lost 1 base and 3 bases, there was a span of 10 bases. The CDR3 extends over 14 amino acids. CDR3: CASSLGTVGYEQYF. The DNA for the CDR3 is TGTGCCAGCAGCTTAGGGACAGTAGGCTACGAGCAGTACTTC.

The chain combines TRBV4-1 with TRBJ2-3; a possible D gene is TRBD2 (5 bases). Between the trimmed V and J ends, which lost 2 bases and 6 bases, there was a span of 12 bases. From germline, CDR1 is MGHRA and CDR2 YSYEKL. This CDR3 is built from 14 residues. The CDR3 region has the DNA TGCGCCAGCAGCCAATCACTAGTTTCGGATACGCAGTATTTT. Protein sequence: CASSQSLVSDTQYF.

CDR3 nucleotide sequence: TGCAGCGTTGTAGCTGGTGAGCAGTTCTTC. Its translation is CSVVAGEQFF. The chain employs TRBV29-1 and TRBJ2-1; D uncertain. CDR3 size: 10 residues. Germline V gene lookup returns CDR1 SQVTM and CDR2 ANQGSEA. V was cut by 4 bases and J by 9 bases, with 7 bases left in between.

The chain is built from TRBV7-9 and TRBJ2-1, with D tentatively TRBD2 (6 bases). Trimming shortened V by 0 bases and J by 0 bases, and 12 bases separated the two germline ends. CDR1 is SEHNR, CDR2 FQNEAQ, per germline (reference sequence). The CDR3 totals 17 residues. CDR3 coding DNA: TGTGCCAGCAGCTTAGCTAGCGGACGGGGCTCCTACAATGAGCAGTTCTTC. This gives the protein CASSLASGRGSYNEQFF.

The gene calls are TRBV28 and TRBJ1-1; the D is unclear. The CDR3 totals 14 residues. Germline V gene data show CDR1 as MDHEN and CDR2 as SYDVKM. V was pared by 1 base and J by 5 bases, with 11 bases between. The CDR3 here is CASSLYDGHTEAFF. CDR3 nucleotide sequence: TGTGCCAGCAGTTTATATGATGGTCATACTGAAGCTTTCTTT. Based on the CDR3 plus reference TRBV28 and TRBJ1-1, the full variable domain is DVKVTQSSRYLVKRTGEKVFLECVQDMDHENMFWYRQDPGLGLRLIYFSYDVKMKEKGDIPEGYSVSREKKERFSLILESASTNQTSMYLCASSLYDGHTEAFFGQGTRLTVV.

CDR3 nucleotide sequence: TGTGCCAGCAGCTGGGGACAGGGAGAGCGGGAGCAGTACTTC. Translating it yields CASSWGQGEREQYF. This chain joins TRBV7-9 and TRBJ2-7; 9 bases match TRBD1. The germline V gene encodes CDR1 SEHNR and CDR2 FQNEAQ (reference sequence). The CDR3 has 14 amino acids. V dropped 4 bases and J dropped 7; count of bases not matched to a gene: 8. Full variable domain (outside the CDR3, taken from reference TRBV7-9 and TRBJ2-7): DTGVSQNPRHKITKRGQNVTFRCDPISEHNRLYWYRQTLGQGPEFLTYFQNEAQLEKSRLLSDRFSAERPKGSFSTLEIQRTEQGDSAMYLCASSWGQGEREQYFGPGTRLTVT.

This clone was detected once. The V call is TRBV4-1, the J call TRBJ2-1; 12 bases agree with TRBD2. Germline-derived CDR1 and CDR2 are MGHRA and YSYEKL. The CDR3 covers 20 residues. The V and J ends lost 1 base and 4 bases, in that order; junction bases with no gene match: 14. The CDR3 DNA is TGCGCCAGCAGCCAAGGGGGACTAGCGGGCCTAGAAAACCTTTACAATGAGCAGTTCTTC. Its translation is CASSQGGLAGLENLYNEQFF.

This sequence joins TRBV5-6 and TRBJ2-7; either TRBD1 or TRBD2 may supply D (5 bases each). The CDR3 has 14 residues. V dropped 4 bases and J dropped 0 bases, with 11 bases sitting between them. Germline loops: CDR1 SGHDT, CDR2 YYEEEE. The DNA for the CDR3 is TGTGCCAGCAGCCGAGGGGTATTCTCCTACGAGCAGTACTTC. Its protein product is CASSRGVFSYEQYF.

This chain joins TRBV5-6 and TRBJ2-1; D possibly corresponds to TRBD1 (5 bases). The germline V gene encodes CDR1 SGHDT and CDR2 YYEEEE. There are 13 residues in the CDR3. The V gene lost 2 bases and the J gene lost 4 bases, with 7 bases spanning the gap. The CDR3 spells CASSFRVYNEQFF. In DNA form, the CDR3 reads TGTGCCAGCAGCTTCAGGGTTTACAATGAGCAGTTCTTC.